This TCR beta chain emerged from a study of OX40 agonist ivuxolimab in advanced cancers. The wider study: Aged 23 to 79 with a mean of 60 years, they were approximately 79% male. Findings and limits, study-wide: Part of the nonresponder group also had normalized T-cell clonal expansion that was low.

Trimming cost V 3 bases and J 3 bases; bases outside gene matches: 4. Germline CDR1 reads LGHNA; CDR2 reads YSLEER. The CDR3 consists of 14 residues. At cycle 4 day 1, cycle 7 day 1, and baseline, blood was sampled. Sequencing was performed with immunoSEQ multiplex PCR; in TCRdb, only in-frame clones are kept and a portion is missing. The sample lists roughly 48,000 clones, about 86% occurring once. Comments on this clone: Its antigen is undetermined.

This chain connects TRBV4-3 to TRBJ2-7, with 8 bases fitting TRBD1. Sequencing was performed on CD4+ or CD8+ T cells sorted from blood, taken in a trial of the OX40 agonist ivuxolimab. This clonotype originated in an adult with an advanced solid tumor such as melanoma, head and neck, liver or kidney cancer. CDR3 region: CASSQGTGNYEQYF. CDR3 nucleotides: TGCGCCAGCAGCCAGGGGACAGGCAACTACGAGCAGTACTTC.